This entry features one TCR beta chain sequence. This clone was counted a few times. This receptor's antigen is unknown. Base qualities are not recorded, but no much larger clone differs from it by a single base. The sample originates from a study of blood T cell repertoires in COVID-19 (TCRdb year 2020). About the investigation overall: Samples from collaborators originated in the United States, Italy and Spain and spanned both the acute and convalescent phases of COVID-19. The material from the prospective study consisted of cDNA or gDNA derived from T cells, B-cell-depleted T cells, or PBMCs. Subjects who had been exposed to COVID-19, were actively infected with it, or had recovered from it provided the deeply sampled blood TCRbeta repertoires that made up the dataset. A freely available public database, intended as a resource for researchers studying the immune response to SARS-CoV-2, is where the repertoires were released. Samples came from the ongoing ImmuneRACE study (first 160 participants) plus 1,254 subjects from 6 global collaborators. Nearly every sample came with metadata listing a de-identified subject ID, COVID-19 status, age in years and sex. Where HLA class I and class II types were available, the types were taken from metadata supplied by the sample provider, not from assay-based typing. General findings and caveats noted by the study authors: The quantity of clinical and demographic metadata differed by source and by participant and was supplied without curation.

The CDR3 sequence holds 12 residues, the cysteine and phenylalanine included. The CDR3 DNA has 36 bases and is translated from base 1. The germline V gene encodes CDR1 MNHNS and CDR2 SASEGT. The trim is 1 base for V and 5 bases for J, with a gap of 5 bases between the germline ends. TCRbeta CDR3 regions were amplified from genomic DNA by means of the immunoSEQ Assay, a bias-controlled multiplex PCR. The published analysis was carried out like this. Within the assay, amplification of reference gene primers was used to estimate how many nucleated cells each sample contained. To quantify the absolute abundance of each unique TCRbeta CDR3 rearrangement, sequence reads were collapsed and filtered. Productive Simpson clonality was computed per sample as the square root of Simpson's diversity index over productive rearrangements. TCRdb stores this immuneACCESS table with in-frame sequences only. Part of the clones is absent; in the studies checked, under half of the shortfall reflects unresolved V genes, and no reason is known for the rest. V, J and clone size reflect that table, while D and trimming were determined from the DNA. In all, the sample holds fewer than 300,000 clones, and 88% of those were seen once. The ten largest make up roughly 0.8% of the sample.

Each collaborating institution followed its own protocols to collect whole blood in K2EDTA tubes. For TCRbeta analysis, collaborator samples were shipped as frozen whole blood, as isolated PBMCs, or as DNA extracted from either sample type. This TCR was recovered from a young woman with acute or convalescent COVID-19. The rearranged chain carries TRBV6-1 and TRBJ1-1, with an unclear D gene assignment. Sequenced sample: peripheral blood. The CDR3 corresponds to CASSEVSTEAFF. The sequenced DNA: TGTGCCAGCAGTGAAGTGAGTACTGAAGCTTTCTTT.